The present T cell receptor beta chain was sequenced within a study of spatial heterogeneity in lung cancer. V was trimmed by 6 bases and J by 1 base, leaving 12 bases between them. The CDR3 runs to 14 residues. CDR1 and CDR2 (germline): MDHEN, SYDVKM. TCRdb re-called the 5' RACE reads through MiXCR, storing one row per CDR3 protein. The sample lists over 15,000 distinct CDR3 sequences, approximately 6.5% occurring once. As to time point: sample taken at primary tumor resection. This clonotype was recorded at least ten times. The antigen is unknown. Study-level points and caveats: Within tumors, counts of expanded alpha and beta TCRs tracked tumor mutation counts. Among tumor T cells, estimated coverage was around 7% for alpha chains and around 13% for beta chains.

This material consisted of lung tumor tissue, taken at surgery. This chain joins TRBV28 and TRBJ2-5, with D maybe TRBD1 (5 bases). The receptor's source is a female donor with early-stage non-small cell lung cancer. CDR3 region: CASRPQAAQETQYF. The CDR3 nucleotides are TGTGCCAGCAGGCCACAGGCCGCCCAAGAGACCCAGTACTTC.